The present entry profiles one T cell receptor (beta chain) with its context. The protocol was immunoSEQ multiplex PCR, while the TCRdb copy is restricted to in-frame clones and leaves out a portion. The data hold around 52,000 clones, with around 80% observed a single time. CDR1 and CDR2 from the germline V gene are KGHDR and SFDVKD. This CDR3 is built from 16 residues. Trimming removed 6 bases from V and 1 base from J, with 16 bases in between. This sample is drawn from a study of blood T cell repertoires in COVID-19. Study details: Samples of COVID-19 (acute and convalescent) were obtained from the United States, Italy and Spain.

The source is a human donor in a cohort sampled during active COVID-19. J is TRBJ2-3 and V is TRBV24-1; weak D call: TRBD2 (6 bases). The source material was peripheral blood. DNA for the CDR3: TGTGCCACCAGTCTGGAGGGTAAAGGGGGCACAGATACGCAGTATTTT. Encoded protein: CATSLEGKGGTDTQYF.